The sequence of this T cell receptor (beta chain) was determined in a study of graft-versus-host responses after intestinal transplantation. As for the study in general: Recipients had transplants, and these were multivisceral, liver-intestinal, or isolated intestinal.

Turning to this clone: Antigen unknown. Other DNA sequences of this sample code for an identical CDR3.

Study outcomes and limitations: When patients had graft-donor T cell macrochimerism, their allografts held high graft-versus-host to host-versus-graft clonal ratios. GvH clones were identified in recipient marrow, with some first appearing in ileum or blood.

Data came from immunoSEQ multiplex PCR; TCRdb stores just in-frame clones and leaves some out. The repertoire consists of tens of thousands of clones, with 82% occurring once and the leading ten covering around 0.9%. V shed 0 bases, J shed 2 bases, and the junction held 4 bases outside the gene matches. CDR1 is SGDLS, CDR2 YYNGEE, per germline. The CDR3 extends over 15 amino acids. This sequence was found in a human donor who was the organ donor for an intestinal transplant. The chain has TRBV9 and TRBJ2-7; 8 bases align to TRBD2. Sequencing used unstimulated CD8+ T cells sorted from spleen or lymph node cells, obtained before transplant. CDR3 protein: CASSVGAGGAYEQYF. DNA of the CDR3: TGTGCCAGCAGCGTAGGCGCGGGAGGTGCCTACGAGCAGTACTTC. The variable domain in full, completed from reference TRBV9 and TRBJ2-7, reads DSGVTQTPKHLITATGQRVTLRCSPRSGDLSVYWYQQSLDQGLQFLIQYYNGEERAKGNILERFSAQQFPDLHSELNLSSLELGDSALYFCASSVGAGGAYEQYFGPGTRLTVT.